This TCR beta chain comes out of a study of blood T cell repertoires in COVID-19. This table comes from immunoSEQ multiplex PCR, and its TCRdb copy is limited to in-frame clones, with some not included. This repertoire shows about 480,000 clones, about 90% found once; its top ten account for about 2%. This CDR3 has 15 residues. Between the trimmed V and J ends, which lost 3 bases and 8 bases, there was a span of 15 bases. Germline V gives CDR1 KGHDR, CDR2 SFDVKD. Everyone who took part was about 18 to 90 years old, and they came from roughly 25 US areas. The sequence derives from a woman aged 18-35 years with acute COVID-19. Specimen: PBMCs or T cells enriched from blood (not recorded which). V usage is TRBV24-1 and J usage is TRBJ1-4; D is ambiguous. CDR3 sequence reads: CATSDPREPGEKLFF. DNA of the CDR3: TGTGCCACCAGTGATCCACGAGAGCCGGGGGAAAAACTGTTTTTT.